A single T cell receptor beta chain is shown here with its context. As processed by the authors: Cell counts per sample came from amplifying reference gene primers. Data came from immunoSEQ multiplex PCR; TCRdb stores just in-frame clones and leaves some out. V, J and clone size are those of that table, while D and trimming were read from the DNA. Among about 98,000 clones listed, around nine tenths were seen once. This entry comes from a study of blood T cell repertoires in COVID-19. Background on the study: Italy, Spain and the United States were the sources of the convalescent and acute COVID-19 samples.

The CDR3 is made up of 15 amino acids. Germline lookup yields CDR1 LNHDA and CDR2 SQIVND (reference sequence). The ends lost 7 bases at V and 5 bases at J; junction bases unmatched: 10. This clonotype originated in a man aged 45-60 years with acute or convalescent COVID-19. J is TRBJ1-1 and V is TRBV19; 10 bases match TRBD1. Material for sequencing was peripheral blood. This CDR3 is CASIIRDRGGTEAFF. For the CDR3, the DNA is TGTGCCAGTATCATCCGGGACAGGGGAGGTACTGAAGCTTTCTTT.